The 20 T cell receptor beta chains below were found in one sample sequenced in a study of blood T cells in healthy people across ages. The use of a sample-barcoded 5' primer and a J-beta primer mix characterized a second PCR of roughly 7 to 11 cycles. TCRdb itself ran the 5' RACE reads through MiXCR, one entry per CDR3 protein. Of 1.2 million to 1.5 million distinct CDR3 sequences listed, approximately 63% are singletons. Sequenced sample: blood. The source of these receptors is a man between 18 and 35 years old in good health.

V is TRBV5-1 and J is TRBJ2-5, with D possibly called TRBD1 or TRBD2 (5 bases each). The closer fit of TRBJ2-7 to the DNA end suggests the J call may be wrong. The CDR3 has 17 amino acids. Germline CDR1 reads SGHRS; CDR2 reads YFSETQ. The CDR3 region has the DNA TGCGCCAGCAGCTTGCTTCCGTGGGGGACCAATGGCTTCGAGCAGTACTTC. Encoded protein: CASSLLPWGTNGFEQYF.

The gene calls are TRBV29-1 and TRBJ2-1; tentative D call: TRBD2 (6 bases). V was cut by 7 bases and J by 5 bases, with 9 bases left in between. Germline CDR1 SQVTM, CDR2 ANQGSEA. The CDR3 runs 11 residues. Written as DNA, the CDR3 is TGCAGCGGGGGGGTGGACAATGAGCAGTTCTTC. Translating gives CSGGVDNEQFF.

This rearrangement joins TRBV6-5 to TRBJ1-2; D remains ambiguous. This CDR3 has 15 residues. CDR1 is MNHEY, CDR2 SVGAGI, per germline. The germline V and J ends were trimmed by 5 bases and 2 bases, with 15 bases remaining between them. The CDR3 DNA reads as TGTGCCAGCAGTCCCGCCCTCAATTTCAACTATGGCTACACCTTC. Amino acids: CASSPALNFNYGYTF.

J is TRBJ2-7 and V is TRBV9; TRBD2 is a possible D gene (6 bases). The DNA matches TRBJ2-4 better at its end, which makes the J call doubtful. Germline CDR1 SGDLS, CDR2 YYNGEE. The CDR3 contains 14 residues. The CDR3 sequence: CASSVGSARNIQYF. The CDR3 bases are TGTGCCAGCAGCGTCGGGAGCGCGCGGAACATTCAGTACTTC.

The rearrangement links TRBV29-1 to TRBJ1-2; 8 bases are a match to TRBD1. The J segment lost 8 bases and the V segment lost 7 bases, leaving 18 bases of the junction unmatched. This CDR3 has 15 residues. Germline CDR1 SQVTM, CDR2 ANQGSEA. CDR3 protein: CSATGGQGLVGGYTF. CDR3 in DNA: TGCAGCGCTACCGGAGGACAGGGATTGGTAGGGGGCTACACCTTC.

This clonotype was seen only a few times. The J gene is TRBJ2-5, the V gene TRBV7-9; D perhaps matches TRBD1 (6 bases). CDR1 is SEHNR, CDR2 FQNEAQ, per germline (reference sequence). The CDR3 sequence is 14 residues long. V was clipped by 5 bases and J by 1 base, with 11 bases between them. CDR3 region: CASSRTAIQETQYF. The CDR3 DNA reads as TGTGCCAGCAGCAGGACAGCGATCCAAGAGACCCAGTACTTC.

V gene TRBV20-1 combines with J gene TRBJ2-7; no clear D gene. The CDR3 has 12 amino acids. CDR1 DFQATT and CDR2 SNEGSKA come from the germline V gene (reference sequence). V was clipped by 2 bases and J by 6 bases, with 11 bases between them. As DNA, the CDR3 is TGCAGTGCTAGAAGCCATATTGTCGAGCAGTACTTC. This sequence encodes CSARSHIVEQYF.

This CDR3 reads CASSPITGLQETQYF. The CDR3 nucleotides read TGTGCCAGCAGTCCAATTACAGGGCTCCAAGAGACCCAGTACTTC. V is TRBV12-3 or TRBV12-4 and J is TRBJ2-5; the D gene is possibly TRBD1 (6 bases). The V end lost 5 bases, the J end lost 1 base, and 14 bases lay between the germline ends. This CDR3 is built from 15 residues.

This clonotype has more than one count but fewer than ten. The chain recombines TRBV12-3 or TRBV12-4 with TRBJ2-1, with D possibly being TRBD2 (5 bases). The CDR3 runs to 13 residues. The ends were cut back, 8 bases at V and 7 bases at J, with 15 bases in the middle. CDR3 residues: CASERPGENEQFF. In DNA form, the CDR3 reads TGTGCCAGCGAGCGGCCCGGGGAGAATGAGCAGTTCTTC.

The chain is built from TRBV29-1 and TRBJ2-7; TRBD1 matches at 7 bases. The germline gives CDR1 SQVTM, CDR2 ANQGSEA. The J segment lost 4 bases and the V segment lost 6 bases, leaving 9 bases of the junction unmatched. This CDR3 has 13 amino acids. The CDR3 spells CSVLIRDSYEQYF. Here the CDR3 DNA reads TGCAGCGTCCTCATCCGGGACAGTTACGAGCAGTACTTC.

The rearrangement uses TRBV2 and TRBJ2-5, with 12 nucleotides matching TRBD2. Germline trimming cut 4 bases from V and 5 bases from J; bases unmatched to any gene: 8. Germline CDR1 SNHLY, CDR2 FYNNEI. CDR3 size: 16 residues. CDR3 loop: CASSGEGLAGWETQYF. DNA for the CDR3: TGTGCCAGCAGTGGAGAGGGACTAGCGGGTTGGGAGACCCAGTACTTC. The entire variable domain, with the rest obtained from reference TRBV2 and TRBJ2-5, is as follows: EPEVTQTPSHQVTQMGQEVILRCVPISNHLYFYWYRQILGQKVEFLVSFYNNEISEKSEIFDDQFSVERPDGSNFTLKIRSTKLEDSAMYFCASSGEGLAGWETQYFGPGTRLLVL.

The chain is built from TRBV27 and TRBJ2-5; TRBD1 matches 10 bases. Germline CDR1 reads MNHEY; CDR2 reads SMNVEV (reference sequence). CDR3 length: 16 amino acids. V lost 1 base, J lost 3 bases, and 5 bases stayed unmatched. CDR3 nucleotides: TGTGCCAGCAGTTTATACCTCGGGACAGGGGAAGAGACCCAGTACTTC. Translating gives CASSLYLGTGEETQYF.

CDR3 sequence (DNA): TGTGCCAGCAGCCTCGATCTAGCTCCGGTGCCCCAGCATTTT. This encodes CASSLDLAPVPQHF. V and J are TRBV7-2 and TRBJ1-5; D remains ambiguous. Germline assignment: CDR1 SGHTA and CDR2 FQGNSA. The CDR3 contains 14 residues. V dropped 5 bases and J dropped 9 bases, with 17 bases sitting between them. Full variable domain (rest looked up from reference TRBV7-2 and TRBJ1-5): GAGVSQSPSNKVTEKGKDVELRCDPISGHTALYWYRQSLGQGLEFLIYFQGNSAPDKSGLPSDRFSAERTGGSVSTLTIQRTQQEDSAVYLCASSLDLAPVPQHFGDGTRLSIL.

The gene calls are TRBV7-2 and TRBJ2-4; a possible D gene is TRBD2 (7 bases). Germline CDR1 SGHTA, CDR2 FQGNSA. The CDR3 extends over 15 amino acids. Trimming stripped 5 bases from V and 6 bases from J, with 17 bases between. The CDR3 sequence is CASSPGGGGRNIQYF. The CDR3, as DNA: TGTGCCAGCAGCCCAGGCGGGGGCGGAAGAAACATTCAGTACTTC.

This rearrangement joins TRBV4-1 to TRBJ2-7; D may match TRBD1 or TRBD2 (5 bases each). Germline CDR1 is MGHRA and CDR2 is YSYEKL. The CDR3 has 15 amino acids. V was shortened by 2 bases and J by 5 bases, with 16 bases between the two germline ends. CDR3 nucleotides: TGCGCCAGCAGCCAAAGCCAGGGAGTATTGAACGAGCAGTACTTC. Amino acid sequence: CASSQSQGVLNEQYF.

The chain recombines TRBV7-2 with TRBJ2-1; 9 bases are shared with TRBD1. In germline, CDR1 is SGHTA, CDR2 FQGNSA. The ends lost 5 bases at V and 15 bases at J; junction bases unmatched: 11. The length of the CDR3 is 13 residues. The chain's CDR3 is CASSTQGQGLWFF. CDR3 nucleotides: TGTGCCAGCAGCACACAGGGACAGGGACTTTGGTTCTTC.

This clonotype was observed a few times. The V gene is TRBV10-3, the J gene TRBJ2-7, with unresolved D. This CDR3 spans 9 amino acids. V lost 10 bases and J lost 4, with 5 bases in between. Germline V gene data show CDR1 as ENHRY and CDR2 as SYGVKD. The chain's CDR3 is CAREYEQYF. The DNA of the CDR3 is TGTGCCAGAGAATACGAGCAGTACTTC.

This clonotype came up a few times. The chain has TRBV5-1 and TRBJ2-1, with D hard to call. Germline V gene sequence: CDR1 SGHRS, CDR2 YFSETQ. V was shortened by 4 bases and J by 3 bases, with 11 bases between the two germline ends. This CDR3 is built from 14 residues. The CDR3 region is CASSPRLNYNEQFF. CDR3 in DNA: TGCGCCAGCAGCCCCCGGCTCAACTACAATGAGCAGTTCTTC.

The gene calls are TRBV7-9 and TRBJ1-5; 11 bases agree with TRBD1. Trimming removed 7 bases from V and 7 bases from J; junction bases left unmatched: 9. The germline gives CDR1 SEHNR, CDR2 FQNEAQ (reference sequence). CDR3 length equals 15 residues. CDR3 nucleotide sequence: TGTGCCAGCACCCTGGGACAGGGGGGGGACCAGCCCCAGCATTTT. This sequence encodes CASTLGQGGDQPQHF.

The gene calls are TRBV3-1 and TRBJ2-4, with 11 positions matching TRBD2. Trimming at V came to 0 bases and at J to 7 bases, leaving 5 bases not matched to a gene. Germline assignment: CDR1 LGHDT and CDR2 YNNKEL (reference sequence). This CDR3 has 16 residues. The DNA of the CDR3 is TGTGCCAGCAGCCAAGATGCTACTAGCGGGAGTAACATTCAGTACTTC. Amino acids: CASSQDATSGSNIQYF. Full variable domain (remainder filled in from reference TRBV3-1 and TRBJ2-4): DTAVSQTPKYLVTQMGNDKSIKCEQNLGHDTMYWYKQDSKKFLKIMFSYNNKELIINETVPNRFSPKSPDKAHLNLHINSLELGDSAVYFCASSQDATSGSNIQYFGAGTRLSVL.